Following are 12 T cell receptor beta chains from one sample sequenced in a study of identical twins. TCRdb processed the 5' RACE reads anew with MiXCR; each CDR3 protein has one entry. This sample has 600,000 to 850,000 distinct CDR3 sequences, with roughly 18% found just once. This sample was also put to use in a study of T cells expressing NK-cell markers.

Sequenced: PBMCs. The receptors stem from a woman aged 18-30 years in good health.

Here the CDR3 DNA reads TGTGCCAGCAGTTTAGCCAACAGCAGGAGGACAGATACGCAGTATTTT. As protein: CASSLANSRRTDTQYF. The chain employs TRBV12-3 or TRBV12-4 and TRBJ2-3, with a weak D call TRBD2 (5 bases). This CDR3 has 16 residues. The V gene lost 0 bases and the J gene lost 3 bases, with 13 bases spanning the gap.

This clonotype was counted a few times. This chain joins TRBV7-6 and TRBJ2-1; D is uncertain. There are 15 residues in the CDR3. Germline lookup yields CDR1 SGHVS and CDR2 FNYEAQ. With 5 bases removed from V and 0 bases from J, the gap between germline ends came to 11 bases. The CDR3 loop reads CASSPNRSSYNEQFF. The CDR3 coding sequence is TGTGCCAGCAGCCCTAACCGGAGCTCCTACAATGAGCAGTTCTTC.

The chain has TRBV5-1 and TRBJ2-5; a weak D match, TRBD2 (5 bases). The CDR3 has 16 amino acids. V was clipped by 0 bases and J by 5 bases, with 17 bases between them. Germline V lookup: CDR1 SGHRS, CDR2 YFSETQ. CDR3 sequence reads: CASSLVRGRSGETQYF. DNA of the CDR3: TGCGCCAGCAGCTTGGTCCGCGGGCGGAGCGGCGAGACCCAGTACTTC.

This chain joins TRBV2 and TRBJ2-1; the D is unclear. V gave up 0 bases and J gave up 1 base, with 4 bases separating them. This CDR3 is built from 14 residues. Germline CDR1 SNHLY, CDR2 FYNNEI. CDR3 protein: CASSEAYSYNEQFF. The CDR3 DNA reads TGTGCCAGCAGTGAAGCCTATTCCTACAATGAGCAGTTCTTC.

V and J are TRBV7-9 and TRBJ1-1, with D hard to call. The ends were cut back, 5 bases at V and 3 bases at J, with 13 bases in the middle. The length of the CDR3 is 14 residues. Germline loops: CDR1 SEHNR, CDR2 FQNEAQ (reference sequence). The CDR3 DNA reads TGTGCCAGCAGCGGCACGGGGATGCACACTGAAGCTTTCTTT. Encoded protein: CASSGTGMHTEAFF.

This clonotype occurred a few times. This chain uses TRBV29-1 with TRBJ2-1; D not resolved. Trimming shortened V by 3 bases and J by 9 bases, and 15 bases separated the two germline ends. CDR1 SQVTM and CDR2 ANQGSEA come from the germline V gene. The CDR3 length is 13 residues. This chain's CDR3 is CSVDRMARVEQFF. In DNA form, the CDR3 reads TGCAGCGTTGACCGGATGGCAAGGGTTGAGCAGTTCTTC.

This chain connects TRBV6-2 or TRBV6-3 to TRBJ2-1; TRBD2 aligns across 10 bases. Germline loops: CDR1 MNHEY, CDR2 SVGEGT. J was trimmed by 7 bases and V by 4 bases; bases with no gene match: 4. The CDR3 totals 14 residues. The CDR3 sequence: CASSSPGLANEQFF. The CDR3 region has the DNA TGTGCCAGCAGTTCTCCGGGACTAGCGAATGAGCAGTTCTTC.

There are a few counts of this clonotype. This chain links TRBV20-1 with TRBJ1-1, with D perhaps matching TRBD1 (5 bases). Germline V gene sequence: CDR1 DFQATT, CDR2 SNEGSKA (reference sequence). With 0 bases removed from V and 3 bases from J, the gap between germline ends came to 11 bases. The CDR3 totals 14 residues. The CDR3 reads CSAREAGRDTEAFF. The DNA of the CDR3 is TGCAGTGCTAGAGAAGCAGGGAGGGACACTGAAGCTTTCTTT.

J is TRBJ2-2 and V is TRBV15; D unclear. The germline V gene has CDR1 LNHNV and CDR2 YYDKDF (reference sequence). The V gene lost 5 bases and the J gene lost 0 bases, with 10 bases spanning the gap. The CDR3 sequence is 15 residues long. The CDR3 is CATSGTQANTGELFF. The CDR3 DNA sequence: TGTGCCACCAGCGGAACTCAGGCGAACACCGGGGAGCTGTTTTTT.

The genes are TRBV4-1 and TRBJ2-5, with TRBD2 identical over 7 bases. This CDR3 has 15 residues. V was clipped by 0 bases and J by 7 bases; unmatched bases: 8. Per germline, CDR1 MGHRA and CDR2 YSYEKL. CDR3 DNA sequence: TGCGCCAGCAGCCAAGATTTGGGCGGGAGTCGGACCCAGTACTTC. Translation: CASSQDLGGSRTQYF.

The chain employs TRBV7-6 and TRBJ2-7; D may be TRBD1 (6 bases). The CDR3 is made up of 15 amino acids. Germline CDR1 reads SGHVS; CDR2 reads FNYEAQ. Trimming pared 5 bases from V and 6 bases from J, leaving 20 bases between. The DNA for the CDR3 is TGTGCCAGCAGCGGTAGGGGGTTAGGAGTCTCCGAGCAGTACTTC. Translated, it gives CASSGRGLGVSEQYF.

The chain uses TRBV12-3 or TRBV12-4 and TRBJ2-7; no definite D call. Trimming took 6 bases from V and 11 from J, leaving 17 bases between them. The CDR3 sequence is 12 residues long. CDR3 protein: CASRSSWGIEYF. The CDR3 DNA reads as TGTGCCAGCAGATCCTCCTGGGGTATCGAGTACTTC.